These 30 T cell receptor beta chains came from one sample sequenced in a study of blood T cell repertoires in COVID-19. Sequencing used immunoSEQ multiplex PCR; TCRdb keeps in-frame clones, though not all of them. The repertoire holds some 110,000 clones, with about nine tenths as singletons. Sequencing was done on a sample of peripheral blood. Every receptor here comes from a man aged 40-55 years with acute or convalescent COVID-19.

The rearrangement uses TRBV11-2 and TRBJ1-1, with a tentative D call TRBD1 (5 bases). Germline V gives CDR1 SGHAT, CDR2 FQNNGV. CDR3 length: 14 residues. V was shortened by 2 bases and J by 1 base, with 8 bases between the two germline ends. The CDR3, as DNA: TGTGCCAGCAGCTTACAGACAGCGAACACTGAAGCTTTCTTT. Translating gives CASSLQTANTEAFF.

The chain recombines TRBV7-9 with TRBJ1-2; 7 nucleotides agree with TRBD1. The CDR3 consists of 15 residues. Germline V gives CDR1 SEHNR, CDR2 FQNEAQ (reference sequence). The V and J ends lost 5 bases and 4 bases, in that order; junction bases with no gene match: 10. As DNA, the CDR3 is TGTGCCAGCAGCCCCCGGACAGGTAAAGGCTATGGCTACACCTTC. Translating it yields CASSPRTGKGYGYTF.

This CDR3 reads CASSKVQVGRPYEQYF. The CDR3 DNA is TGTGCCAGCAGCAAAGTTCAGGTTGGGAGGCCCTACGAGCAGTACTTC. This chain links TRBV21-1 with TRBJ2-7; the table's D gene call, TRBD2, was not cross checked with the DNA. TRBV21-1 has pseudogene status. The CDR3 totals 16 residues.

The V call is TRBV4-1, the J call TRBJ1-2, with 7 bases matching TRBD1. CDR1 MGHRA and CDR2 YSYEKL come from the germline V gene. This CDR3 spans 16 amino acids. After removal of 0 bases from V and 4 bases from J, the junction contained 8 bases not matched to a gene. The CDR3 spells CASSQDRPGGPYGYTF. The CDR3 coding sequence is TGCGCCAGCAGCCAAGATAGGCCAGGGGGACCCTATGGCTACACCTTC.

This sequence joins TRBV5-1 and TRBJ2-7; maybe TRBD2 (7 bases). The CDR3 spans 16 residues. Trimming pared 2 bases from V and 6 bases from J, leaving 21 bases between. In germline, CDR1 is SGHRS, CDR2 YFSETQ. The CDR3 loop reads CASSLQGGRVGSEQYF. The CDR3 DNA reads TGCGCCAGCAGCTTACAGGGAGGGAGGGTCGGCAGCGAGCAGTACTTC.

This clone is a singleton in its sample. The chain carries TRBV29-1 and TRBJ2-5; 8 bases are shared with TRBD2. The CDR3 totals 14 residues. CDR1 and CDR2 (germline): SQVTM, ANQGSEA. V was pared by 3 bases and J by 5 bases, with 8 bases of the junction left unmatched. CDR3 DNA: TGCAGCGTTGATGCAGCGGGAGATTGGGAGACCCAGTACTTC. It specifies CSVDAAGDWETQYF.

V usage is TRBV18 and J usage is TRBJ2-1; 14 nucleotides line up with TRBD2. CDR3 length: 17 amino acids. Unmatched junction bases numbered 4, after V lost 2 bases and J lost 4 bases. Germline V gene lookup returns CDR1 KGHSH and CDR2 LQKENI. In nucleotides, the CDR3 is TGTGCCAGCTCACCAGGACTAGCGGGGGGCCCGTACAATGAGCAGTTCTTC. Protein: CASSPGLAGGPYNEQFF.

The CDR3 reads CASSEGGSRGETQYF. The CDR3 nucleotides read TGTGCCAGCAGCGAAGGGGGCTCGCGAGGGGAGACCCAGTACTTC. V and J are TRBV9 and TRBJ2-5; 7 nucleotides agree with TRBD1. The CDR3 totals 15 residues. Germline loops: CDR1 SGDLS, CDR2 YYNGEE. The V gene end was trimmed by 3 bases and the J gene end by 5 bases; junction bases not matched to a gene: 10.

The gene calls are TRBV7-9 and TRBJ2-1; D is possibly TRBD1 (5 bases). Germline V gene sequence: CDR1 SEHNR, CDR2 FQNEAQ (reference sequence). This CDR3 contains 14 residues. V lost 5 bases and J lost 9, with 17 bases in between. CDR3 sequence (DNA): TGTGCCAGCAGCGAGCGACAGCTCCTTCTTGAGCAGTTCTTC. Encoded protein: CASSERQLLLEQFF. The complete variable domain, with remaining parts taken from reference TRBV7-9 and TRBJ2-1, reads DTGVSQNPRHKITKRGQNVTFRCDPISEHNRLYWYRQTLGQGPEFLTYFQNEAQLEKSRLLSDRFSAERPKGSFSTLEIQRTEQGDSAMYLCASSERQLLLEQFFGPGTRLTVL.

The chain is built from TRBV7-2 and TRBJ1-5; tentatively, D is TRBD1 (6 bases). The CDR3 extends over 14 amino acids. Germline values: CDR1 SGHTA, CDR2 FQGNSA. Trimming cost V 1 base and J 11 bases, with 15 bases left between them. The CDR3 reads CASSLGQAGQTQHF. In nucleotides, the CDR3 is TGTGCCAGCAGCTTAGGACAGGCAGGCCAGACCCAGCATTTT.

This chain connects TRBV11-2 to TRBJ2-1; 9 nucleotides agree with TRBD2. Germline CDR1 and CDR2: SGHAT and FQNNGV. V trimming: 1 base; J trimming: 3 bases; junction bases outside the gene matches: 4. The CDR3 is 16 amino acids. The CDR3 sequence is CASSLGASGVYNEQFF. DNA for the CDR3: TGTGCCAGCAGCTTAGGAGCTAGCGGGGTCTACAATGAGCAGTTCTTC.

The J gene is TRBJ1-5, the V gene TRBV6-5; the D gene is possibly TRBD1 (6 bases). Deletions cut 5 bases from V and 4 bases from J, with 15 bases between. CDR1 MNHEY and CDR2 SVGAGI come from the germline V gene. The CDR3 runs to 15 residues. For the CDR3, the DNA is TGTGCCAGCAGTATGGACGGCGACAGGAATCAGCCCCAGCATTTT. Protein product: CASSMDGDRNQPQHF.

This clone was seen only a few times. The rearrangement joins TRBV11-1 to TRBJ1-1; D may be TRBD1 (6 bases). Trimming removed 3 bases at V and 2 bases at J, with 10 bases between. CDR1 and CDR2 (germline): SGHAT, FQDESV (reference sequence). This CDR3 is built from 14 residues. The CDR3 here is CASSLRGHNTEAFF. The CDR3 region has the DNA TGTGCCAGCAGCTTGAGGGGACACAACACTGAAGCTTTCTTT.

For the CDR3, the DNA is TGTGCCAGCAGCAGATTTCGGGGGGGCAACACCGGGGAGCTGTTTTTT. Protein: CASSRFRGGNTGELFF. This sequence joins TRBV11-1 and TRBJ2-2, with TRBD2 matching 8 bases. The CDR3 covers 16 residues. Trimming removed 5 bases from V and 2 bases from J; junction bases left unmatched: 7. The germline V gene encodes CDR1 SGHAT and CDR2 FQDESV (reference sequence).

The rearrangement uses TRBV14 and TRBJ1-1, with 8 positions matching TRBD1. The CDR3 contains 15 residues. V trimming: 4 bases; J trimming: 4 bases; junction bases outside the gene matches: 8. Germline V gives CDR1 SGHDN, CDR2 FVKESK. Written as DNA, the CDR3 is TGTGCCAGCAGCCTAATGACAGGGGTTATCACTGAAGCTTTCTTT. It specifies CASSLMTGVITEAFF.

The J gene is TRBJ1-2, the V gene TRBV3-1 (or the pseudogene TRBV3-2), with D perhaps matching TRBD1 (6 bases). The CDR3 is 12 residues long. Germline V gene data show CDR1 as LGHDT and CDR2 as YNNKEL (reference sequence). The germline V and J ends were trimmed by 8 bases and 4 bases, with 11 bases remaining between them. CDR3 region: CASRDKPYGYTF. The CDR3 nucleotides are TGTGCCAGCCGGGACAAACCCTATGGCTACACCTTC.

The rearrangement uses TRBV29-1 and TRBJ1-3, with a possible D match to TRBD1 (5 bases). Between the trimmed V and J ends, which lost 6 bases and 8 bases, there was a span of 17 bases. The V gene's germline CDR1 is SQVTM and CDR2 ANQGSEA. The CDR3 covers 13 residues. CDR3 DNA sequence: TGCAGCGTGGCTCAACGGTTAGGGGACACCATATATTTT. Protein sequence: CSVAQRLGDTIYF.

In nucleotides, the CDR3 is TGTGCCAGCAGCCAAGACAGTAGCCCCAGCACAGATACGCAGTATTTT. This codes for CASSQDSSPSTDTQYF. The V and J genes are TRBV3-1 (or the pseudogene TRBV3-2) and TRBJ2-3; D gene unclear. Per germline, CDR1 LGHDT and CDR2 YNNKEL (reference sequence). V was shortened by 0 bases and J by 0 bases, with 10 bases between the two germline ends. The CDR3 totals 16 residues.

In this sample, this clone turned up once. The chain couples TRBV3-1 (or the pseudogene TRBV3-2) to TRBJ2-3; the D gene is possibly TRBD1 (5 bases). The V and J ends lost 4 bases and 6 bases respectively, with 20 bases between them. CDR1 is LGHDT and CDR2 is YNNKEL in the germline V gene (reference sequence). The CDR3 is 16 residues long. The CDR3 spells CASSLLGQSVVDTQYF. DNA for the CDR3: TGTGCCAGCAGCCTTTTGGGGCAAAGCGTTGTGGATACGCAGTATTTT.

The chain has TRBV6-1 and TRBJ1-6; D is perhaps TRBD1 (5 bases). CDR1 MNHNS and CDR2 SASEGT come from the germline V gene. V dropped 1 base and J dropped 10 bases, with 14 bases sitting between them. CDR3 length: 15 amino acids. The CDR3 DNA sequence: TGTGCCAGCAGTGAAGTCTGGCAGGGTGACTCACCCCTCCACTTT. Translated, it gives CASSEVWQGDSPLHF.

The chain uses TRBV5-5 and TRBJ2-1, with 9 bases that match TRBD1. The CDR3 is made up of 16 amino acids. Germline CDR1 and CDR2: SGHKS and YYEKEE (reference sequence). The V and J ends lost 4 bases and 6 bases, in that order; junction bases with no gene match: 11. CDR3 region: CASSTGTGLWGNEQFF. The CDR3 DNA follows: TGTGCCAGCAGCACCGGGACAGGGTTATGGGGCAATGAGCAGTTCTTC.

The V gene is TRBV29-1, the J gene TRBJ1-1; maybe TRBD1 (5 bases). The CDR3 extends over 15 amino acids. V dropped 5 bases and J dropped 0 bases, with 16 bases sitting between them. The germline V gene encodes CDR1 SQVTM and CDR2 ANQGSEA. The CDR3 here is CSVTFRAGMNTEAFF. In nucleotides, the CDR3 is TGCAGCGTTACCTTCAGGGCAGGCATGAACACTGAAGCTTTCTTT.

The chain couples TRBV19 to TRBJ1-4; 12 nucleotides align to TRBD1. CDR3 size: 17 residues. From germline, CDR1 is LNHDA and CDR2 SQIVND (reference sequence). The junction had 11 bases not matched to a gene; V was cut back by 5 bases and J by 7 bases. This chain's CDR3 is CASSPGQGANSREKLFF. For the CDR3, the DNA is TGTGCCAGTAGTCCGGGACAGGGGGCGAATAGTCGTGAAAAACTGTTTTTT.

This chain joins TRBV30 and TRBJ1-6, with a possible D match to TRBD1 (6 bases). Trimming pared 0 bases from V and 3 bases from J, leaving 12 bases between. In germline, CDR1 is GTSNPN, CDR2 SVGIG (reference sequence). The CDR3 spans 16 residues. CDR3 region: CAWSVPTGIYNSPLHF. CDR3 bases: TGTGCCTGGAGTGTACCTACAGGGATCTATAATTCACCCCTCCACTTT. Combining the CDR3 with reference TRBV30 and TRBJ1-6 gives the whole variable domain SQTIHQWPATLVQPVGSPLSLECTVEGTSNPNLYWYRQAAGRGLQLLFYSVGIGQISSEVPQNLSASRPQDRQFILSSKKLLLSDSGFYLCAWSVPTGIYNSPLHFGNGTRLTVT.

The V call is TRBV18, the J call TRBJ1-1; 8 nucleotides match TRBD1. CDR3 length: 16 residues. Germline-derived CDR1 and CDR2 are KGHSH and LQKENI. Germline trimming cut 2 bases from V and 5 bases from J; bases unmatched to any gene: 10. CDR3: CASSPGQGAVGTEAFF. The CDR3, as DNA: TGTGCCAGCTCACCAGGGCAGGGGGCTGTTGGGACTGAAGCTTTCTTT. The full variable domain, completed using reference TRBV18 and TRBJ1-1, is NAGVMQNPRHLVRRRGQEARLRCSPMKGHSHVYWYRQLPEEGLKFMVYLQKENIIDESGMPKERFSAEFPKEGPSILRIQQVVRGDSAAYFCASSPGQGAVGTEAFFGQGTRLTVV.

The rearrangement joins TRBV15 to TRBJ1-5, with 10 bases lining up with TRBD1. Germline CDR1 LNHNV, CDR2 YYDKDF (reference sequence). CDR3 size: 17 residues. Losses at the gene ends were 1 base for V and 6 bases for J; bases not matched to a gene: 9. The CDR3 DNA follows: TGTGCCACCAGCAGAGCGACAGGGGGCAGCTTTGGTCAGCCCCAGCATTTT. Translated, it gives CATSRATGGSFGQPQHF.

The chain joins TRBV5-6 to TRBJ2-7; TRBD2 agrees at 12 bases. CDR3 size: 15 residues. Germline lookup yields CDR1 SGHDT and CDR2 YYEEEE. V was clipped by 0 bases and J by 6 bases; unmatched bases: 4. The CDR3 spells CASSLDWTSGAEQYF. CDR3 coding DNA: TGTGCCAGCAGCTTGGACTGGACTAGCGGGGCCGAGCAGTACTTC.

This clone turned up a few times. The sample contains more than one DNA sequence encoding this CDR3. The chain uses TRBV11-3 and TRBJ2-1, with 10 nucleotides matching TRBD2. This CDR3 region has 15 residues. V shed 3 bases, J shed 3 bases, and the junction held 2 bases outside the gene matches. Germline CDR1 SGHNT, CDR2 YENEEA. The CDR3 spells CASSLASGSYNEQFF. CDR3 bases: TGTGCCAGCAGCTTGGCTAGCGGGAGCTACAATGAGCAGTTCTTC.

V gene TRBV7-2 combines with J gene TRBJ2-4; TRBD1 is a possible D gene (6 bases). Per the germline V gene, CDR1 is SGHTA and CDR2 is FQGNSA. Trimming left V 5 bases short and J 0 bases short, with 11 bases between. CDR3 length equals 15 residues. The CDR3 loop reads CASSERQVAKNIQYF. CDR3 DNA: TGTGCCAGCAGCGAACGACAGGTAGCCAAAAACATTCAGTACTTC.

A single count supports this clone. The V call is TRBV28, the J call TRBJ1-2, with unresolved D. The CDR3 loop spans 12 amino acids. V lost 8 bases to trimming and J lost 4 bases, with 11 bases between them. The V gene's germline CDR1 is MDHEN and CDR2 SYDVKM. CDR3 sequence (DNA): TGTGCCAGCCTCGACTCTCTCTATGGCTACACCTTC. It yields the protein CASLDSLYGYTF.